This record covers a single T cell receptor (beta chain). Germline CDR1 and CDR2: MNHEY and SVGEGT. Losses at the gene ends were 6 bases for V and 8 bases for J; bases not matched to a gene: 9. The CDR3 has 13 amino acids. This table comes from immunoSEQ multiplex PCR, and its TCRdb copy is limited to in-frame clones, with some not included. The sample shows 150,000 to 200,000 clones, around 80% of them seen only once. This sample was taken from a study of blood T cell repertoires in COVID-19. Sequenced: peripheral blood. The source of this sequence is a man in his 70s with active or convalescent COVID-19. This rearrangement joins TRBV6-2 or TRBV6-3 to TRBJ1-2; 7 positions agree with TRBD1. The CDR3 sequence is CASSSGGSGGYTF. The CDR3 bases are TGTGCCAGCAGCTCAGGGGGGTCTGGGGGCTACACCTTC.